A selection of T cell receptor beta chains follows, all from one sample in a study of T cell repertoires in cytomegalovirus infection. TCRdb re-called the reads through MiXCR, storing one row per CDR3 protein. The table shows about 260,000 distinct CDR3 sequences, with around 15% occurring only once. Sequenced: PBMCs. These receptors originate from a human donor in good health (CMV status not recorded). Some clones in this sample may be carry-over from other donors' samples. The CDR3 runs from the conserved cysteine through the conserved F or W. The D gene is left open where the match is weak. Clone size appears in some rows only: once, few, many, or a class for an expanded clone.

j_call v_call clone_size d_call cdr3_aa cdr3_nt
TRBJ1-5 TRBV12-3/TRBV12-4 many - CASSLEAGSNQPQHF TGTGCCAGCAGTTTGGAGGCAGGAAGCAATCAGCCCCAGCATTTT
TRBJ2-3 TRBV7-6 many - CASSRSRDTQYF TGTGCCAGCAGCCGATCCCGGGATACGCAGTATTTT
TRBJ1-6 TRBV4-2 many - CASSNRGSYNSPLHF TGTGCCAGCAGCAACCGGGGCTCCTATAATTCACCCCTCCACTTT
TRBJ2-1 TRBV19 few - CASSTDVYNEQFF TGTGCCAGTAGTACCGACGTCTACAATGAGCAGTTCTTC
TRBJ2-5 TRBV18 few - CASSPIYGFQETQYF TGTGCCAGCTCACCAATATACGGGTTCCAAGAGACCCAGTACTTC
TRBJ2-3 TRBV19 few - CASSTTWTDGVDTQYF TGTGCCAGTAGTACAACTTGGACAGACGGAGTGGATACGCAGTATTTT
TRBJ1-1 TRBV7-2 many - CASSLQTEAFF TGTGCCAGCAGCTTGCAGACTGAAGCTTTCTTT
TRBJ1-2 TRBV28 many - CASSTQDSFGYGYTF TGTGCCAGCAGTACCCAAGACAGCTTTGGCTATGGCTACACCTTC
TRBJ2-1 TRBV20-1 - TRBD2 CSAPAGPPHEQFF TGCAGTGCTCCAGCGGGACCACCCCATGAGCAGTTCTTC
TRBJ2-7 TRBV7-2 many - CASSLGAPLWQGRYEQYF TGTGCCAGCAGCTTAGGGGCCCCCCTGTGGCAGGGGCGTTACGAGCAGTACTTC
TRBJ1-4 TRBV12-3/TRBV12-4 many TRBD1 CASSLRTGLEKLFF TGTGCCAGCAGTTTAAGGACAGGGTTGGAAAAACTGTTTTTT
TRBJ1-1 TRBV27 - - CASSYARHVNTEAFF TGTGCCAGCAGTTATGCGAGACACGTGAACACTGAAGCTTTCTTT
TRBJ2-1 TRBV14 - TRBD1 CASSRRQGPFSSYNEQFF TGTGCCAGCAGCCGCCGACAGGGCCCGTTTAGTTCCTACAATGAGCAGTTCTTC
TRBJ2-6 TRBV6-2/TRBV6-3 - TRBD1 CASSRRGQGISGANVLTF TGTGCCAGCAGCCGACGGGGACAGGGGATATCTGGGGCCAACGTCCTGACTTTC
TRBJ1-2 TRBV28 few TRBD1 CASSPRDRDNYGYTF TGTGCCAGCAGTCCCCGGGACAGGGATAACTATGGCTACACCTTC
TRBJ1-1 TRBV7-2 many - CASTRFYRGTEAFF TGTGCCAGCACCCGGTTTTATAGGGGCACTGAAGCTTTCTTT
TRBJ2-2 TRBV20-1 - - CSARKVSNTGELFF TGCAGTGCTAGAAAGGTATCGAACACCGGGGAGCTGTTTTTT
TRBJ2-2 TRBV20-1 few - CSAREPGAGELFF TGCAGTGCTAGAGAGCCGGGGGCCGGGGAGCTGTTTTTT
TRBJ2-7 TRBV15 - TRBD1 CATSRGNRGPGHEQYF TGTGCCACCAGCAGAGGAAACAGGGGTCCGGGCCACGAGCAGTACTTC
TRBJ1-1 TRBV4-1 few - CASSRQMNTEAFF TGCGCCAGCAGCCGGCAGATGAACACTGAAGCTTTCTTT
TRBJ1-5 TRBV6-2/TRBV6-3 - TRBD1 CATGGRVQPQHF TGTGCCACAGGGGGCAGGGTTCAGCCCCAGCATTTT
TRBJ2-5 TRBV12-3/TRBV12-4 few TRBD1 CASSPDRGETQYF TGTGCCAGCAGCCCGGACAGGGGCGAGACCCAGTACTTC
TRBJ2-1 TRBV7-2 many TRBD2 CASSSPVSASGSVLTNEQFF TGTGCCAGCAGCTCCCCGGTATCGGCTAGCGGGAGTGTTCTCACCAATGAGCAGTTCTTC
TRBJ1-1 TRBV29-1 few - CSVSRGIDTEAFF TGCAGCGTTAGTAGGGGGATTGACACTGAAGCTTTCTTT
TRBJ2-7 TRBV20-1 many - CSASPPGGRGQPYF TGCAGTGCTAGTCCACCCGGTGGGAGGGGACAACCCTACTTC
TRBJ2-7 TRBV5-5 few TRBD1 CASSLRDSSFISYEQYF TGTGCCAGCAGCTTGAGGGACAGCTCCTTTATCTCCTACGAGCAGTACTTC
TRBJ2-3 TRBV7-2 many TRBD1 CASSLGPILTGLDTQYF TGTGCCAGCAGCTTAGGCCCCATCCTGACAGGGTTAGATACGCAGTATTTT
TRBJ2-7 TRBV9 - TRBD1 CASSARDSSYEQYF TGTGCCAGCAGCGCACGGGACAGCTCCTACGAGCAGTACTTC
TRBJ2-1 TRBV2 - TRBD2 CASSETSGGPYNEQFF TGTGCCAGCAGTGAGACTAGCGGGGGCCCTTACAATGAGCAGTTCTTC
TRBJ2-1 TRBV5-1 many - CASSPLRDEQFF TGCGCCAGCAGCCCCCTTAGGGATGAGCAGTTCTTC
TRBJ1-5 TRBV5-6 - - CASSNRAYGNQPQHF TGTGCCAGCAGCAACAGGGCCTATGGCAATCAGCCCCAGCATTTT
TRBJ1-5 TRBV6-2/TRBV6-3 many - CASQAWQFQPQHF TGTGCCAGCCAGGCCTGGCAGTTTCAGCCCCAGCATTTT
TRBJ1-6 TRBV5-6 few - CASSLEARVRSPLHF TGTGCCAGCAGCTTGGAGGCCAGGGTACGCTCACCCCTCCACTTT
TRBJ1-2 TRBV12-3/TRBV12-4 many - CATGRDYGYTF TGTGCCACCGGGCGGGACTATGGCTACACCTTC
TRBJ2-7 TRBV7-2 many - CASSLARTYEQYF TGTGCCAGCAGCTTAGCCCGAACCTACGAGCAGTACTTC
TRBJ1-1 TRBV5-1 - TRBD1 CASSSTGGRGEAFF TGCGCCAGCAGCTCTACAGGGGGAAGGGGTGAAGCTTTCTTT
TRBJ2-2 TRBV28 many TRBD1 CASRGDRGRAGELFF TGTGCCAGCAGGGGGGACAGGGGGCGAGCCGGGGAGCTGTTTTTT
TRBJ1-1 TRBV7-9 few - CASSFPSGVSTEAFF TGTGCCAGCAGCTTCCCTTCTGGGGTTAGCACTGAAGCTTTCTTT
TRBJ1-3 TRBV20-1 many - CSAREPGLGNTIYF TGCAGTGCTAGGGAGCCGGGACTCGGAAACACCATATATTTT
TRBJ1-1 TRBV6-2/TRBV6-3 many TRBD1 CASSPGTGFAGTEAFF TGTGCCAGCAGCCCCGGGACAGGGTTTGCTGGCACTGAAGCTTTCTTT
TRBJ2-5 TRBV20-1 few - CSARVGAETQYF TGCAGTGCTAGAGTAGGGGCTGAGACCCAGTACTTC
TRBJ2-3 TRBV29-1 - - CSVEYYTDTQYF TGCAGCGTTGAATACTACACAGATACGCAGTATTTT
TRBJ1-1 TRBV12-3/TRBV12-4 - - CASSRVSSTEAFF TGTGCCAGCAGCCGGGTCTCGAGCACTGAAGCTTTCTTT
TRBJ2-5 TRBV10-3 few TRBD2 CAISGNSSGGINQYF TGTGCCATCAGTGGAAACTCTAGCGGGGGGATTAACCAGTACTTC
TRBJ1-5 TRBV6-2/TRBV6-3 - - CASSYIGTGQGQPQHF TGTGCCAGCAGTTACATCGGGACGGGTCAAGGCCAGCCCCAGCATTTT
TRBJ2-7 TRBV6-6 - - CASSPPGSGSYEQYF TGTGCCAGCAGCCCCCCAGGGTCGGGATCCTACGAGCAGTACTTC
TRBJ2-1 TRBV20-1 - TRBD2 CSARVVAGASSYNEQFF TGCAGTGCTAGAGTCGTAGCGGGGGCCAGCTCCTACAATGAGCAGTTCTTC
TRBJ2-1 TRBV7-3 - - CASSPGPGAYNEQFF TGTGCCAGCAGCCCGGGGCCGGGAGCCTACAATGAGCAGTTCTTC
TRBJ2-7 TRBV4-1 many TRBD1 CASSQVGDRSYEQYF TGCGCCAGCAGCCAAGTGGGGGACAGATCCTACGAGCAGTACTTC
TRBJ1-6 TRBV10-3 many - CAISPSVDNSPLHF TGTGCCATCAGCCCCAGCGTAGATAATTCACCCCTCCACTTT